This TCR beta chain was documented in a study of T cells after yellow fever vaccination. The overall study: Researchers used SMART-Seq v4 Ultra Low Input to prepare fractions that had low cell numbers.

TCR cDNA was made by 5'RACE template switching, adding a universal primer site and UMIs. Using its own MiXCR run on the 5' RACE reads, TCRdb lists one record per CDR3 protein. The sample has about 240,000 distinct CDR3 sequences; about 7% are singletons. Study observations and caveats: From the bulk population, abundant clonotypes could contaminate and appear within FACS-sorted repertoires. Only a small proportion of the clonotypes turned up in both the CD4 and the CD8 compartments, likely arising from convergent recombination.

The CDR3 is 14 residues long. In germline, CDR1 is SGHRS, CDR2 YFSETQ. With 3 bases removed from V and 1 base from J, the gap between germline ends came to 8 bases. In this sample, this clonotype turned up many times. Its cognate antigen is unknown. The specimen was CD4+ T cells sorted from PBMCs, collected 15 days after the yellow fever booster vaccination. This sequence originates from a man aged 25 to 45 who received the YFV17D yellow fever vaccine. The chain has TRBV5-1 and TRBJ2-1; the D is unclear. The CDR3 is CASSWAESYNEQFF. CDR3 DNA: TGCGCCAGCAGCTGGGCCGAATCCTACAATGAGCAGTTCTTC.